What follows describes a single TCR beta chain. The assay was immunoSEQ multiplex PCR, and TCRdb's table has in-frame clones only and misses some. The sample shows fewer than 140,000 clones, approximately 84% of them seen only once. The data originate from a study of blood T cell repertoires in COVID-19. Germline V gives CDR1 LGHDT, CDR2 YNNKEL (reference sequence). V was clipped by 3 bases and J by 6 bases, with 14 bases between them. This CDR3 spans 14 amino acids. The source is a woman aged 60-75 years with acute or convalescent COVID-19. The sequenced sample consisted of peripheral blood. J is TRBJ1-1 and V is TRBV3-1 (or the pseudogene TRBV3-2); a weak D match, TRBD1 (5 bases). CDR3 residues: CASSQSFTGAEAFF. The DNA of the CDR3 is TGTGCCAGCAGCCAGAGTTTCACAGGCGCTGAAGCTTTCTTT.